This TCR beta chain was found in a study of CD8+CD57+ T cells in acquired aplastic anemia. Study background: Sorted CD4+ and CD8+ cells yielded roughly 3.1 ug of DNA on average.

Whole-study results and caveats: Both patients and controls carried the same twenty-nine CD8+ CDR3 sequences. Patients and controls were not found to differ significantly in CD8+ Simpson's diversity.

CDR3 length: 15 residues. With 3 bases clipped from V and 8 bases from J, the junction kept 6 bases outside the gene matches. CDR1 and CDR2 from the germline V gene are SGDLS and YYNGEE. This clonotype was recorded at least ten times. Its specificity is not known. According to the study, genomic DNA was the template for TCR beta VDJ and CDR3 profiling. TCRdb recomputed calls from the reads with MiXCR, one row per CDR3 protein. Among 200,000 to 300,000 distinct CDR3 sequences listed, 40% to 50% were seen once. All sequencing subjects had displayed CD8+CD57+ cell expansion on flow cytometry. The chain carries TRBV9 and TRBJ2-1, with 12 bases identical to TRBD2. Sequencing used sorted CD4+, CD8+, or CD8+CD57+ T cells (not recorded which) from PBMCs. The receptor comes from a human donor with aplastic anemia. The CDR3 spells CASSERLAGADEQFF. For the CDR3, the DNA is TGTGCCAGCAGCGAGAGACTAGCGGGAGCTGATGAGCAGTTCTTC.